This T cell receptor (beta chain) was observed in a study of cytomegalovirus exposure and HLA in healthy donors (dated by TCRdb to the late 2010s). Some background on the complete study: An earlier analysis of 587 of the donors reported more than 250 Gb of sequence data and 100 million to 130 million unique TCR beta sequences from 150 million to 200 million T cells. A later genetic analysis used genome-wide SNP genotypes for about three fifths of the 666 donors, treating that subset as a discovery cohort. The study used immunosequencing to profile the T cell repertoires of approximately 690 subjects and linked those repertoires to cytomegalovirus serostatus. An early release that covered roughly 600 HLA-typed donors contained around 330 gigabases of sequencing data and tens of millions of unique TCR sequences. An earlier analysis of 500 to 750 of the donors applied high-throughput TCR beta sequencing to assess whether each TCR beta V gene segment acted as functional or pseudogenic. Donor age, sex, ethnicity and CMV serostatus were compiled alongside the repertoire data. The number of typed donors differed by locus: about 620-630 for A, B, C, DRB1 and DQB1; 500 to 550 for DQA1; fewer than 610 for DPA1; and roughly 490 for DPB1. On average, about 240,000 unique TCR beta nucleotide sequences were sequenced per donor among about 400 genotyped donors of the cohort, with roughly 20% of those sequences being non-productive. To study patterns of TCR occurrence, a later analysis re-analyzed previously published TCR beta repertoires from 500 to 850 donors and added high-resolution HLA genotyping. To predict cytomegalovirus infection status, the study combined high-throughput TCR immunosequencing, statistical association of individual TCRs with disease status, and machine learning. Of the 398 genotyped donors, approximately 82% fell in the genetic ancestry cluster associated with self-reported Caucasian donors. In the later analysis, no new phenotypic data were used to find candidate immune exposures; instead, reliance was placed on TCR beta sequences and their occurrence across donors. Besides the first cohort of some 670 subjects, a separate validation cohort made up of roughly 130 different subjects was used. HLA typing included class I and class II loci at four-digit resolution. All discovery cohort repertoires had been generated on a single sequencing platform. Roughly 5 DR-DQ haplotypes were handled as single units for association and clustering, since linkage in the cohort was strong. The study aimed to test whether signatures of past pathogen exposure could be identified by cataloging public T cell receptors.

Only a few counts were recorded for this clone. Its antigen remains undetermined. Base quality data are lacking; no much larger clone is found one base away. Spanning cysteine to phenylalanine, the CDR3 consists of 16 amino acids. The CDR3 DNA has 48 bases and is translated from base 1. V loses 6 bases, J loses 4 bases, and the germline ends lie 21 bases apart. CDR1 and CDR2, per the germline V gene (reference sequence), are SEHNR and FQNEAQ. The receptor library was made with the immunoSEQ multiplex PCR assay. For the multiplex PCR, a mixture combining 60 forward primers for TCR Vbeta segments and 13 reverse primers for TCR Jbeta segments was used. The CDR3 region of rearranged TCR beta genes was amplified from genomic DNA with a multiplex PCR assay. On the Illumina HiSeq System, the amplified TCR beta libraries were sequenced as 87-base-pair reads. On the study's bioinformatics: A later analysis counted approximately 76 million unique TCR beta chains across the 550 to 750 repertoires, and 9 million to 14 million of these chains were shared by at least two donors. To remove PCR and sequencing errors, raw reads were error-corrected and collapsed into unique sequences using a nearest-neighbor algorithm that merged closely related sequences. V, D and J gene segments were assigned by aligning CDR3 sequences to IMGT reference sequences. For a sequence to be retained, a match of at least six nucleotides was required to both a V gene segment and a J gene segment. Rearrangements were called productive when the CDR3 lacked stop codons and stayed in frame with V and J; all others were non-productive. CDR3 was defined by IMGT convention, running from the second conserved V-encoded cysteine to the conserved J-encoded phenylalanine. Sequences without an unambiguous match to a single V gene segment were excluded from the earlier analysis of about 600 of the donors. An earlier analysis of over 450 of the donors classified V segments as functional when productive rearrangements were above 56.7% and as segregating when the standard deviation between donors was above 5%. A statistical classification framework was built for diagnosing cytomegalovirus status from the catalog of TCR beta chain sequences. In a later analysis, TCR nucleotide sequences were compared against IMGT/GENE-DB human TR gene sequences so that V and J genes could be assigned. A later analysis assigned CDR3 sequences and most-parsimonious VDJ recombination scenarios with the TCRdist pipeline. In a later analysis, every TCR beta chain was defined by the combination of its CDR3 amino acid sequence and its V-gene family, and reads without a unique V-gene family were dropped. To address suspected cross-contamination and a sequencing artifact, a later analysis removed approximately 600 highly shared, low-generation-probability nucleotide sequences. In a later analysis, a clonal expansion index was calculated for each public chain from normalized within-repertoire ranks of inferred template counts. Generation probabilities in a later analysis came from a VDJ recombination model fitted to out-of-frame rearrangements, and those results were checked against IGoR. In a later analysis, TCR-TCR, TCR-HLA and TCR-CMV co-occurrence was scored with hypergeometric tests, and a repertoire-size bias correction was applied to TCR pairs. False discovery rates were estimated in a later analysis by permuting HLA or CMV assignments 20 times. A later analysis grouped co-occurring TCRs with DBSCAN, adding TCRdist sequence similarity when clustering within HLA-allele-positive subsets. Repertoires with fewer than 30,000 or more than 120,000 public chains, plus five repertoires with anomalous nucleotide sharing, were excluded from co-occurrence clustering. TCRdb's version of the immuneACCESS table is confined to in-frame rearrangements and falls short of the full clone set. An unresolved V gene accounts for under half of the shortfall where checked; the remainder is of unknown origin. V and J calls and clone size are as listed in that table; D and trimming were resolved from the DNA. The sample has some 110,000 clones on record, roughly 80% of them singletons. 2.1% of the sample is held by the ten biggest clonotypes.

Points the paper makes about the study in general: The presence/absence analyses assumed that sequencing depth was roughly uniform across donors, and that assumption may not be true. In the study, 164 TCR beta chains were listed as associated with cytomegalovirus. A cluster of highly shared sequence variants was judged likely to be a technical artifact of the sequencing pipeline. A few of the identified cytomegalovirus-associated TCR beta chains were confirmed in vitro to be specific for cytomegalovirus antigens. The authors suggested that the approach could potentially be generalized to other disease states and immunological phenotypes. In a later analysis, the rate of TCR association differed among HLA loci, with DRB1 alleles having the most associated TCRs and HLA-C alleles having the fewest. The 87-base-pair reads could not distinguish some IMGT-functional V segments, including TRBV6-2 and TRBV6-3, so those segments were excluded. This cohort had only TCR beta chains sequenced, and the lack of alpha or paired-chain data limited which features could be detected. A further reported finding was that TCR beta sequences accurately predicted the HLA-A and HLA-B alleles for most subjects in the first cohort. Strong co-occurrence of HLA alleles, especially DR and DQ, made assigning TCR associations to individual alleles difficult. Most CMV-associated TCR beta chains appeared to be HLA-restricted in a later analysis, and the HLA associations seemed to be driven largely by CMV exposure. In a later analysis, several top co-occurrence clusters were reported to appear linked to parvovirus B19, influenza, CMV and Epstein-Barr virus. In an earlier analysis of 587 of the donors, most TCR beta V segments were observed in productive rearrangements about 90% or about 30% of the time, broadly matching IMGT annotations. Correlated functional status among segregating V segments might be attributable to linkage disequilibrium, but an unknown experimental factor could not be ruled out. Immune exposure information for the cohort was limited to CMV serostatus. The classifier was reported to diagnose cytomegalovirus status with high specificity and sensitivity in both the original and validation cohorts. Across donors, most TCR sequences were observed very rarely, whereas some public TCRs were present in many individuals. Because some donors lacked HLA typing at each locus, the association tests relied only on the typed subset. In a later analysis, HLA-associated TCR beta chains showed more clonal expansion and lower generation probabilities than non-associated chains that were equally common. An association between a missense DCLRE1C variant and V-gene and J-gene trimming of TCR beta chains was found in a later genetic analysis and replicated in an independent cohort. In a later analysis, some 17,000 TCR beta sequences were associated with specific HLA alleles at a false discovery rate of 0.05. The earlier analysis of some 540 of the donors excluded fewer than 20 rarely observed V segments, including chromosome 9 orphons, because counts were too low. A later genetic analysis reported fewer N-insertions in productive TCRs among donors in an Asian-associated ancestry cluster than the roughly 700-donor mean.

The cohort was made up of about 610 healthy bone marrow donors. All cohort members were sampled while nominally healthy, although unrecorded immune exposures were likely present. The donor tested CMV seronegative and was one of the 352 seronegative cohort members. A peripheral blood sample was collected from each donor, and TCR beta sequencing was performed on peripheral blood mononuclear cells. Genomic DNA extraction from the blood cell samples was performed with the Qiagen DNeasy Blood Extraction Kit. The rearrangement joined TRBV7-9 to TRBJ1-2; the D gene is possibly TRBD1, with 5 bases matching. The material sequenced was PBMCs. The source of this sequence is a man aged 25-45 years in good health and CMV-seronegative. In nucleotides, the sequence is TGTGCCAGCAGTCCCGCAGGGTCCCAGCTGGTCTATGGCTACACCTTC. Its amino acids are CASSPAGSQLVYGYTF.